This T cell receptor (beta chain) was captured in a study of T-cell memory formation after mild COVID-19. TCRdb reanalysed the 5' RACE reads using MiXCR and keeps one entry per CDR3 protein. This table has about half a million distinct CDR3 sequences, 18% appearing once. The ends were cut back, 5 bases at V and 4 bases at J, with 11 bases in the middle. The CDR3 spans 13 residues. The TCR was taken from an adult woman who had mild COVID-19 (a few samples of this study predate the infection). Cell type and time point are not known. Sequences were obtained from PBMCs or a T cell subset sorted from them (not recorded which). The chain is built from TRBV12-3 or TRBV12-4 and TRBJ1-2; maybe TRBD1 (5 bases). The CDR3 DNA reads TGTGCCAGCAGTATGACTGGGACCTATGGCTACACCTTC. Its translation is CASSMTGTYGYTF.